This is a list of T cell receptor beta chains from one sample in a study of blood T cell repertoires in COVID-19. Clones were sequenced by immunoSEQ multiplex PCR, and TCRdb holds only the in-frame ones, with some missing. The top ten clones hold under 25% of a sample with approximately 110,000 clones, approximately 79% of them seen once. Sequences were obtained from peripheral blood. The receptors come from a man between 65 and 79 years old with active or convalescent COVID-19. Each CDR3 is given with its conserved first and last residue. A D gene is named only where the DNA matches it firmly. Only some rows state a clone size, as once, few, many or a class for expanded clones.

v_gene	j_gene	abundance	d_gene	CDR3aa	CDR3nt
TRBV19	TRBJ1-3	-	-	CASSRGRSSGNTIYF	TGTGCCAGTAGTAGAGGGCGAAGCTCTGGAAACACCATATATTTT
TRBV27	TRBJ2-5	once	-	CASSLRRRVQETQYF	TGTGCCAGCAGCCTCAGGAGGCGGGTCCAAGAGACCCAGTACTTC
TRBV3-1/TRBV3-2	TRBJ1-2	once	TRBD1	CASSRGTDKHGYTF	TGTGCCAGCAGCCGGGGGACAGATAAGCATGGCTACACCTTC
TRBV28	TRBJ1-6	-	-	CASTPAGYNSPLHF	TGTGCCAGCACTCCAGCAGGGTACAATTCACCCCTCCACTTT
TRBV7-3	TRBJ1-1	-	-	CASSSYSNTEAFF	TGTGCCAGCAGCTCTTACTCGAACACTGAAGCTTTCTTT
TRBV6-5	TRBJ2-1	few	TRBD2	CASRSLAGLYNEQFF	TGTGCCAGCAGATCCCTAGCGGGCCTCTACAATGAGCAGTTCTTC
TRBV30	TRBJ1-4	-	-	CAWRATGTPGEKLFF	TGTGCCTGGCGGGCGACAGGAACTCCCGGGGAAAAACTGTTTTTT
TRBV12-2	TRBJ2-5	-	-	CASRLGGRERGETQYF	TGTGCAAGTCGCTTAGGCGGGCGGGAGAGGGGTGAGACCCAGTACTTC
TRBV7-9	TRBJ2-5	-	TRBD1	CASSSGGTQYF	TGTGCCAGCAGCTCAGGGGGGACCCAGTACTTC
TRBV5-1	TRBJ2-1	-	TRBD2	CASSLLAGVYYNEQFF	TGCGCCAGCAGCTTGCTAGCGGGAGTCTACTACAATGAGCAGTTCTTC
TRBV4-1	TRBJ1-5	few	TRBD1	CASSPRDSSNQPQHF	TGCGCCAGCAGCCCGCGGGACAGTAGCAATCAGCCCCAGCATTTT
TRBV6-7	TRBJ1-5	few	TRBD1	CASSYSRDRGSNQPQHF	TGTGCCAGCAGTTACTCGCGGGACAGGGGAAGCAATCAGCCCCAGCATTTT
TRBV5-5	TRBJ1-2	-	-	CASTPREENYGYTF	TGTGCCAGCACCCCGAGGGAGGAGAACTATGGCTACACCTTC
TRBV5-1	TRBJ2-7	-	-	CASSSSYEQYF	TGCGCCAGCAGCTCTTCCTACGAGCAGTACTTC
TRBV6-5	TRBJ1-4	-	TRBD1	CASSYSVGQGREKLFF	TGTGCCAGCAGTTACTCGGTGGGACAGGGTCGCGAAAAACTGTTTTTT
TRBV2	TRBJ2-7	-	TRBD2	CASSWTSGGTSRDEQYF	TGTGCCAGCAGTTGGACATCGGGGGGGACTAGCAGGGACGAGCAGTACTTC
TRBV10-3	TRBJ2-5	-	-	CAISELGPQETQYF	TGTGCCATCAGTGAGCTGGGGCCCCAAGAGACCCAGTACTTC
TRBV30	TRBJ2-3	-	-	CAWSLVGASDTQYF	TGTGCCTGGAGTCTGGTAGGGGCATCGGATACGCAGTATTTT
TRBV12-5	TRBJ2-6	few	TRBD1	CASGFGQGNSGANVLTF	TGTGCTAGTGGTTTCGGACAGGGGAACTCTGGGGCCAACGTCCTGACTTTC
TRBV27	TRBJ1-2	-	TRBD1	CASKGSGQGRNGYTF	TGTGCCAGCAAAGGGTCGGGACAGGGAAGGAATGGCTACACCTTC
TRBV28	TRBJ1-4	-	TRBD1	CASSHQRQGLGANEKLFF	TGTGCCAGCAGTCACCAACGACAGGGCCTTGGTGCGAATGAAAAACTGTTTTTT
TRBV15	TRBJ1-1	-	-	CATSSESRGNTEAFF	TGTGCCACCAGCAGCGAGTCGCGGGGAAACACTGAAGCTTTCTTT
TRBV6-1	TRBJ2-5	-	TRBD1	CASSAGTGRIQETQYF	TGTGCCAGCAGTGCCGGGACAGGTCGTATCCAAGAGACCCAGTACTTC
TRBV9	TRBJ2-5	-	-	CASSVPLAGQETQYF	TGTGCCAGCAGCGTACCCCTAGCAGGCCAAGAGACCCAGTACTTC
TRBV11-1	TRBJ1-1	-	-	CASSAQGTEAFF	TGTGCCAGCAGCGCCCAGGGCACTGAAGCTTTCTTT
TRBV5-1	TRBJ1-4	few	-	CASRGGSDNEKLFF	TGCGCCAGCAGAGGCGGCAGCGATAATGAAAAACTGTTTTTT
TRBV12-3/TRBV12-4	TRBJ2-3	-	-	CASSVTASDTQYF	TGTGCCAGCAGTGTAACAGCCTCAGATACGCAGTATTTT
TRBV19	TRBJ1-5	few	TRBD1	CASSVPGGRGNQPQHF	TGTGCCAGTAGTGTCCCAGGGGGCCGGGGCAATCAGCCCCAGCATTTT
TRBV11-2	TRBJ2-7	-	-	CASSLRAGRSYEQYF	TGTGCCAGCAGCTTAAGGGCAGGGAGGTCCTACGAGCAGTACTTC
TRBV6-5	TRBJ2-7	-	-	CASSYRQPSRSYEQYF	TGTGCCAGCAGTTACAGACAGCCTTCTCGCTCCTACGAGCAGTACTTC
TRBV6-5	TRBJ2-2	-	TRBD1	CACLQGDGELFF	TGTGCCTGCCTCCAGGGGGACGGGGAGCTGTTTTTT
TRBV20-1	TRBJ1-2	-	-	CSLISGGYTF	TGCAGTCTCATATCGGGGGGCTACACCTTC
TRBV30	TRBJ2-4	once	-	CAWSVSGGKNIQYF	TGTGCCTGGAGTGTAAGTGGAGGCAAAAACATTCAGTACTTC
TRBV29-1	TRBJ1-2	-	-	CSVERGTNYGYTF	TGCAGCGTTGAACGGGGTACTAACTATGGCTACACCTTC
TRBV7-9	TRBJ2-1	-	TRBD2	CASSGPPWTRNEQFF	TGTGCCAGCAGCGGGCCTCCATGGACTAGAAATGAGCAGTTCTTC
TRBV5-1	TRBJ2-1	-	TRBD2	CASSLERELFF	TGCGCCAGCAGCTTGGAGCGGGAACTGTTCTTC
TRBV19	TRBJ1-2	few	-	CASSLRARAEGYGYTF	TGTGCCAGTAGTCTCCGGGCCAGGGCCGAAGGCTATGGCTACACCTTC
TRBV5-6	TRBJ2-7	-	TRBD2	CASSLRVVAGTYEQYF	TGTGCCAGCAGCTTGCGGGTGGTAGCGGGTACTTACGAGCAGTACTTC
TRBV3-1/TRBV3-2	TRBJ1-2	-	TRBD1	CASSPDLGQGRYGYTF	TGTGCCAGCAGCCCGGATTTGGGACAGGGGAGGTATGGCTACACCTTC
TRBV24-1	TRBJ2-2	-	-	CATGRLGELFF	TGTGCCACCGGCCGATTGGGGGAGCTGTTTTTT